A selection of T cell receptor beta chains follows, all from one sample in a study of OX40 agonist ivuxolimab in advanced cancers. TCRdb's copy holds only in-frame clones and misses some; the assay was immunoSEQ multiplex PCR. The table records 66,000 or so clones, roughly 90% of them present only once. The material sequenced was CD4+ or CD8+ T cells sorted from blood, taken in a trial of the OX40 agonist ivuxolimab. The receptor set was obtained from an adult with an advanced solid tumor such as melanoma, head and neck, liver or kidney cancer. Each CDR3 is given with its conserved first and last residue. The D gene is left open where the match is weak. The listing skips clone size in some rows; elsewhere it reads once, few, many or a size class.

v_gene: TRBV6-1
d_gene: TRBD2
abundance: .
j_gene: TRBJ2-5
CDR3nt: TGTGCCAGCAGCCCCCTAGCGGGACTTCAAGAGACCCAGTACTTC
CDR3aa: CASSPLAGLQETQYF

v_gene: TRBV12-2
d_gene: .
abundance: few
j_gene: TRBJ1-2
CDR3nt: TGTGCAAGTCGCTTAGAAGTTCCCCAGGGGGGATATTACGATGGCTACACCTTC
CDR3aa: CASRLEVPQGGYYDGYTF

v_gene: TRBV19
d_gene: TRBD1
abundance: .
j_gene: TRBJ2-6
CDR3nt: TGTGCCACGAATGACAGGGGGCCGGTATCTGGGGCCAACGTCCTGACTTTC
CDR3aa: CATNDRGPVSGANVLTF

v_gene: TRBV5-1
d_gene: .
abundance: .
j_gene: TRBJ2-2
CDR3nt: TGCGCCAGCAGCTTGTTGGGGCGGGGGAACACCGGGGAGCTGTTTTTT
CDR3aa: CASSLLGRGNTGELFF

v_gene: TRBV5-4
d_gene: .
abundance: .
j_gene: TRBJ1-1
CDR3nt: TGTGCCAGCAGCTTGGCAGGGGTTCGGGGAGGCACTGAAGCTTTCTTT
CDR3aa: CASSLAGVRGGTEAFF

v_gene: TRBV7-9
d_gene: TRBD1
abundance: .
j_gene: TRBJ2-5
CDR3nt: TGTGCCAGCAGCTTAGAACGGGACAGGCCGATCTACTTC
CDR3aa: CASSLERDRPIYF

v_gene: TRBV2
d_gene: TRBD1
abundance: .
j_gene: TRBJ1-3
CDR3nt: TGTGCCATAACAGGGGACTCTGGAAACACCATATATTTT
CDR3aa: CAITGDSGNTIYF

v_gene: TRBV27
d_gene: .
abundance: .
j_gene: TRBJ2-1
CDR3nt: TGTGCCAGCAGTTTTATAGCGAAACCATACAATGAGCAGTTCTTC
CDR3aa: CASSFIAKPYNEQFF

v_gene: TRBV15
d_gene: .
abundance: .
j_gene: TRBJ2-5
CDR3nt: TGTGCCACCAGCAGAGTATATGGGGCAGACGGGACCCAGTACTTC
CDR3aa: CATSRVYGADGTQYF

v_gene: TRBV2
d_gene: .
abundance: .
j_gene: TRBJ1-1
CDR3nt: TGTGCCAGCAGCGAACAGGGAGTGAGCACTGAAGCTTTCTTT
CDR3aa: CASSEQGVSTEAFF

v_gene: TRBV18
d_gene: TRBD1
abundance: .
j_gene: TRBJ2-7
CDR3nt: TGTGCCAGCTCATCCGCTGGGACAGCGGTTTCCCCCTACGAGCAGTACTTC
CDR3aa: CASSSAGTAVSPYEQYF

v_gene: TRBV28
d_gene: .
abundance: .
j_gene: TRBJ2-7
CDR3nt: TGTGCCAGCAGTCCCAGCACTGTCCCCTACGAGCAGTACTTC
CDR3aa: CASSPSTVPYEQYF

v_gene: TRBV28
d_gene: .
abundance: .
j_gene: TRBJ1-2
CDR3nt: TGTGCCAGCAGCTCCGTGAAGGGGGTGAGTGGCTACACCTTC
CDR3aa: CASSSVKGVSGYTF

v_gene: TRBV11-2
d_gene: .
abundance: few
j_gene: TRBJ2-5
CDR3nt: TGTGCCAGCAGCTTTAGGGGTAACGGGGAGACCCAGTACTTC
CDR3aa: CASSFRGNGETQYF

v_gene: TRBV6-5
d_gene: TRBD2
abundance: .
j_gene: TRBJ2-1
CDR3nt: TGTGCCAGCAGGACTAGCGGGATGGCGCAGTTCTTC
CDR3aa: CASRTSGMAQFF

v_gene: TRBV27
d_gene: .
abundance: .
j_gene: TRBJ2-7
CDR3nt: TGTGCCAGCAGTTTACTCGGGGTAGGGACCTACGAGCAGTACTTC
CDR3aa: CASSLLGVGTYEQYF

v_gene: TRBV28
d_gene: .
abundance: .
j_gene: TRBJ2-3
CDR3nt: TGTGCCAGCAGTTTAAATTTCGGGGGAGGTAGCACAGATACGCAGTATTTT
CDR3aa: CASSLNFGGGSTDTQYF

v_gene: TRBV5-6
d_gene: TRBD2
abundance: .
j_gene: TRBJ2-3
CDR3nt: TGTGCCAGCAGCTTGACTAGCGGGGGCACAGATACGCAGTATTTT
CDR3aa: CASSLTSGGTDTQYF

v_gene: TRBV6-5
d_gene: .
abundance: .
j_gene: TRBJ1-4
CDR3nt: TGTGCCAGCAGTGAAAGGAGGTTTAATGAAAAACTGTTTTTT
CDR3aa: CASSERRFNEKLFF

v_gene: TRBV28
d_gene: .
abundance: .
j_gene: TRBJ1-1
CDR3nt: TGTGCCAGCAATGTCGAATTCGGGAACACTGAAGCTTTCTTT
CDR3aa: CASNVEFGNTEAFF

v_gene: TRBV27
d_gene: .
abundance: .
j_gene: TRBJ2-1
CDR3nt: TGTGCCACCCCGGAGGATGAGCAGTTCTTC
CDR3aa: CATPEDEQFF

v_gene: TRBV5-1
d_gene: TRBD1
abundance: .
j_gene: TRBJ1-3
CDR3nt: TGCGCCAGCAGCCGCGACAGGGGGTCTGGAAACACCATATATTTT
CDR3aa: CASSRDRGSGNTIYF

v_gene: TRBV7-9
d_gene: .
abundance: .
j_gene: TRBJ1-5
CDR3nt: TGTGCCAGCAGCCCCTCCGGGGTAAATCAGCCCCAGCATTTT
CDR3aa: CASSPSGVNQPQHF

v_gene: TRBV2
d_gene: TRBD1
abundance: .
j_gene: TRBJ2-7
CDR3nt: TGTGCCAGCAGTGAACTACAGGGGCCCTACGAGCAGTACTTC
CDR3aa: CASSELQGPYEQYF

v_gene: TRBV5-1
d_gene: .
abundance: .
j_gene: TRBJ2-7
CDR3nt: TGCGCCAGCAGCTTATCGGGGTCCCCCTACGAGCAGTACTTC
CDR3aa: CASSLSGSPYEQYF

v_gene: TRBV5-3
d_gene: .
abundance: .
j_gene: TRBJ2-1
CDR3nt: TGTGCCAGAAGCAGGAAGGCCTTCGGCAATGAGCAGTTCTTC
CDR3aa: CARSRKAFGNEQFF

v_gene: TRBV15
d_gene: TRBD2
abundance: .
j_gene: TRBJ2-3
CDR3nt: TGTGCCACCAGCAGAGCGGGGGGTACAGATACGCAGTATTTT
CDR3aa: CATSRAGGTDTQYF

v_gene: TRBV5-1
d_gene: TRBD2
abundance: .
j_gene: TRBJ2-5
CDR3nt: TGCGCCAGCAGCAGCGCTAGCGGGGGCGCACAAGAGACCCAGTACTTC
CDR3aa: CASSSASGGAQETQYF

v_gene: TRBV9
d_gene: .
abundance: once
j_gene: TRBJ1-3
CDR3nt: TGTGCCAGCAGCGTTGACGGCAGCTCTGGAAACACCATATATTTT
CDR3aa: CASSVDGSSGNTIYF

v_gene: TRBV6-1
d_gene: .
abundance: .
j_gene: TRBJ2-7
CDR3nt: TGTGCCAGCAGTGAAGCGGGATGGAGCTCCTACGAGCAGTACTTC
CDR3aa: CASSEAGWSSYEQYF

v_gene: TRBV5-1
d_gene: TRBD1
abundance: .
j_gene: TRBJ1-1
CDR3nt: TGCGCCAGCAGCTTGGATCGGACAGGGGGGTACACTGAAGCTTTCTTT
CDR3aa: CASSLDRTGGYTEAFF

v_gene: TRBV14
d_gene: TRBD1
abundance: .
j_gene: TRBJ1-1
CDR3nt: TGTGCCAGCAGCCAACCAGGACAGGGCCCCAACACTGAAGCTTTCTTT
CDR3aa: CASSQPGQGPNTEAFF

v_gene: TRBV11-2
d_gene: .
abundance: .
j_gene: TRBJ2-7
CDR3nt: TGTGCCAGCTGCCCAGGGAACTACGAGCAGTACTTC
CDR3aa: CASCPGNYEQYF

v_gene: TRBV19
d_gene: TRBD1
abundance: .
j_gene: TRBJ1-5
CDR3nt: TGTGCCAGTAGTATAGGGGACAGGGGGGGCCAGCCCCAGCATTTT
CDR3aa: CASSIGDRGGQPQHF

v_gene: TRBV19
d_gene: .
abundance: .
j_gene: TRBJ1-4
CDR3nt: TGTGCCAGTAGGCCCCAGGGCCAGCTTAATGAAAAACTGTTTTTT
CDR3aa: CASRPQGQLNEKLFF

v_gene: TRBV5-8
d_gene: .
abundance: once
j_gene: TRBJ2-1
CDR3nt: TGTGCCAGCACCCCGCCCGCTACTTTCTCGAATGAGCAGTTCTTC
CDR3aa: CASTPPATFSNEQFF

v_gene: TRBV5-1
d_gene: .
abundance: .
j_gene: TRBJ1-5
CDR3nt: TGCGCCAGCAGCTTGGGGGCAGGGGAGGGCGGCAATCAGCCCCAGCATTTT
CDR3aa: CASSLGAGEGGNQPQHF

v_gene: TRBV30
d_gene: TRBD1
abundance: once
j_gene: TRBJ2-5
CDR3nt: TGTGCCTGGTTGACAGGGTCTGCCAGGACCCAGTACTTC
CDR3aa: CAWLTGSARTQYF

v_gene: TRBV5-8
d_gene: .
abundance: .
j_gene: TRBJ1-5
CDR3nt: TGTGCCAGCAGCTTGGGGGTGGTGGGAAATCAGCCCCAGCATTTT
CDR3aa: CASSLGVVGNQPQHF

v_gene: TRBV6-5
d_gene: .
abundance: few
j_gene: TRBJ1-1
CDR3nt: TGTGCCAGCAGTTGTGGCAGGGGCATATGTGAAGCTTTCTTT
CDR3aa: CASSCGRGICEAFF